Given below is one T cell receptor (beta chain) in context. The data were obtained in a study of blood T cell repertoires in COVID-19. V lost 6 bases to trimming and J lost 1 base, with 12 bases between them. Germline V gives CDR1 MNHEY, CDR2 SVGAGI. This CDR3 region has 15 residues. Generated by immunoSEQ multiplex PCR, the TCRdb table keeps only in-frame clones and is missing some. The table includes more than 50,000 clones, roughly three quarters detected once. This receptor was taken from a woman at least 80 years old with acute or convalescent COVID-19. V and J are TRBV6-5 and TRBJ2-2; tentative D call: TRBD2 (5 bases). Sequenced: peripheral blood. CDR3: CASRIGSGNTGELFF. The DNA for the CDR3 is TGTGCCAGCAGGATAGGGAGCGGGAACACCGGGGAGCTGTTTTTT.